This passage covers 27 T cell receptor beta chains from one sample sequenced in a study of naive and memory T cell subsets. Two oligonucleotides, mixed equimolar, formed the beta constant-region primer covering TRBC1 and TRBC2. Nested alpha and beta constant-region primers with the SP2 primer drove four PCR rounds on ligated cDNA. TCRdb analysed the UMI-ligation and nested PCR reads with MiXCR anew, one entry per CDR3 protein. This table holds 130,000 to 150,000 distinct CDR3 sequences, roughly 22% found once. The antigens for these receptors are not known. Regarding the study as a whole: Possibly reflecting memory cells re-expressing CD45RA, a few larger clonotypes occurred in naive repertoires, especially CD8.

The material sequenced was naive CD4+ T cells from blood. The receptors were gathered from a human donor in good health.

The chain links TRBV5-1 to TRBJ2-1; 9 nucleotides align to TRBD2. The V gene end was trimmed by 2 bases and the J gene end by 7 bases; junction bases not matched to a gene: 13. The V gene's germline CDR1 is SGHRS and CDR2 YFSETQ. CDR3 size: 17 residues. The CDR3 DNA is TGCGCCAGCAGCTTCTCTAGCGGGACCCCCTTCGGGAATGAGCAGTTCTTC. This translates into CASSFSSGTPFGNEQFF.

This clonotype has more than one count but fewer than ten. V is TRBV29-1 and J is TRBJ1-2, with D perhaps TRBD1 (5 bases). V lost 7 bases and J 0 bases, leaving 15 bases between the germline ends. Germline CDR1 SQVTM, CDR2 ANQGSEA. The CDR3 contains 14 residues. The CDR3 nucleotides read TGCAGCGGCGGGACTCCTCTCCCTAACTATGGCTACACCTTC. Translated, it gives CSGGTPLPNYGYTF.

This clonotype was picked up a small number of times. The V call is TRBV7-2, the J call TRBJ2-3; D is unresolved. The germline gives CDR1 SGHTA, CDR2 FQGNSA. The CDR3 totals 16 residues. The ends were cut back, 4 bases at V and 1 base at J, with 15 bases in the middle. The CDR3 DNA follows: TGTGCCAGCAGCTCCGTGCCTGGAGTACGCACAGATACGCAGTATTTT. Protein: CASSSVPGVRTDTQYF.

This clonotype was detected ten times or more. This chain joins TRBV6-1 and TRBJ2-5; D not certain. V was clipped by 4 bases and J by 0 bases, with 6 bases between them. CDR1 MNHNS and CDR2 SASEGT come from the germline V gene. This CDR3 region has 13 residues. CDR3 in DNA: TGTGCCAGCAGTGGGACCTACCAAGAGACCCAGTACTTC. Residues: CASSGTYQETQYF.

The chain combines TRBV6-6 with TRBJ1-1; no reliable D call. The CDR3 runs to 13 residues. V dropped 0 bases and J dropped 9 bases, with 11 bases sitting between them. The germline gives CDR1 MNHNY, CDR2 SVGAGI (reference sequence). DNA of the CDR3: TGTGCCAGCAGTTACTCGATGGGCGATCAAGCTTTCTTT. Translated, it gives CASSYSMGDQAFF.

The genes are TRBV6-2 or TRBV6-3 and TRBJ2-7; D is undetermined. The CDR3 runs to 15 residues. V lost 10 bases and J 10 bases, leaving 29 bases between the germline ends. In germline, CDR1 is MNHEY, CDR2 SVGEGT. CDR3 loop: CATLLERERHYGQYF. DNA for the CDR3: TGTGCCACCCTCCTAGAGCGAGAGAGACACTACGGTCAGTACTTC.

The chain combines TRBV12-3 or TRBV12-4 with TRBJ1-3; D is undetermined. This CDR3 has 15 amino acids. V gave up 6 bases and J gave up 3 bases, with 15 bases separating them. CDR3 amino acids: CASSPTGTNGNTIYF. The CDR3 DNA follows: TGTGCCAGCAGCCCTACCGGCACCAATGGAAACACCATATATTTT.

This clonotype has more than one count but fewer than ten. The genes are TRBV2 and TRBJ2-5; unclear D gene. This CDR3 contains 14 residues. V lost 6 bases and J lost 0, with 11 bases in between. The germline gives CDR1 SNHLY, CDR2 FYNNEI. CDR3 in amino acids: CASSKTPNQETQYF. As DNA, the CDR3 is TGTGCCAGCAGCAAGACACCAAACCAAGAGACCCAGTACTTC.

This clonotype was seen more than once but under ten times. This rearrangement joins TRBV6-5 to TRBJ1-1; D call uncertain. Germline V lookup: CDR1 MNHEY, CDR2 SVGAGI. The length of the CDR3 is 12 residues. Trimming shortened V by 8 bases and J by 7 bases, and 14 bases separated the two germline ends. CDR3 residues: CASSGFWGEAFF. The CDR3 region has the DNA TGTGCCAGCTCGGGCTTCTGGGGTGAAGCTTTCTTT.

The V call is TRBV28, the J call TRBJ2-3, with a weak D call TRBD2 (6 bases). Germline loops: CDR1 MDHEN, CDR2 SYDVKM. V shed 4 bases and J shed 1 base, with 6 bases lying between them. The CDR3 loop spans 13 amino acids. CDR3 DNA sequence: TGTGCCAGCAGTTCGGGAGGCACAGATACGCAGTATTTT. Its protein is CASSSGGTDTQYF.

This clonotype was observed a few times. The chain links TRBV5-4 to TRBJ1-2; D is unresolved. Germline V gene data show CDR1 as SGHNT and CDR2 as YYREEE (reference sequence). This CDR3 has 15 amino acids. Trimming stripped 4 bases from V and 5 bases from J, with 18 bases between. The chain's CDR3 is CASSPMAGVEYGYTF. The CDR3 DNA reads TGTGCCAGCAGCCCAATGGCGGGAGTAGAGTATGGCTACACCTTC.

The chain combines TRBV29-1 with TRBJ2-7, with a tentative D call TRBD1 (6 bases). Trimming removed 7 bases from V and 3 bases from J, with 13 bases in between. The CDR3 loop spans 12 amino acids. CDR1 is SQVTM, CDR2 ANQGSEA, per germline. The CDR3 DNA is TGCAGCGCCCGGGACACCAGCTACGAGCAGTACTTC. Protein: CSARDTSYEQYF.

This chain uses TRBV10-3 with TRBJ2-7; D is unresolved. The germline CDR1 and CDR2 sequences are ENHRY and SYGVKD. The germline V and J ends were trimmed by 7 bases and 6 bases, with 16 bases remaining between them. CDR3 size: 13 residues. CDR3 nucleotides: TGTGCCATCATTCCCGACTGGGGAAGCGAGCAGTACTTC. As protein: CAIIPDWGSEQYF.

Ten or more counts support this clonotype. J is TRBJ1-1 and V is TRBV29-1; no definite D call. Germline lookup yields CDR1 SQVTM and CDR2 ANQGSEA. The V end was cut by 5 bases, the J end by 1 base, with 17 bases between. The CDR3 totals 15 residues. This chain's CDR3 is CSVFPMAQKNTEAFF. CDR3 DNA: TGCAGCGTTTTTCCGATGGCTCAGAAGAACACTGAAGCTTTCTTT.

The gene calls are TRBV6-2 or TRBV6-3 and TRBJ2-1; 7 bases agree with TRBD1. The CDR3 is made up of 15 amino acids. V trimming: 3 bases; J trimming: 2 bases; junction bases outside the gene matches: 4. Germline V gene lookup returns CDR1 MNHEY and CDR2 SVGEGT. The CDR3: CASSYTGAPYNEQFF. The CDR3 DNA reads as TGTGCCAGCAGTTATACAGGGGCTCCCTACAATGAGCAGTTCTTC.

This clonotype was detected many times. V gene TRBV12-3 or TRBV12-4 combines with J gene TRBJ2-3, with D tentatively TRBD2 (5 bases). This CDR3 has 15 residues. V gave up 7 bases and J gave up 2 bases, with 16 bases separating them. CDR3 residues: CASKRASRYTDTQYF. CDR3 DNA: TGTGCCAGCAAAAGGGCTAGCCGATACACAGATACGCAGTATTTT.

Here the CDR3 reads CATSGVEQFF. The CDR3 DNA is TGTGCCACCTCGGGAGTGGAGCAGTTCTTC. This rearrangement joins TRBV10-3 to TRBJ2-1, with D perhaps matching TRBD2 (6 bases). This CDR3 is 10 amino acids long. In germline, CDR1 is ENHRY, CDR2 SYGVKD. V lost 10 bases, J lost 10 bases, and 11 bases lay in between.

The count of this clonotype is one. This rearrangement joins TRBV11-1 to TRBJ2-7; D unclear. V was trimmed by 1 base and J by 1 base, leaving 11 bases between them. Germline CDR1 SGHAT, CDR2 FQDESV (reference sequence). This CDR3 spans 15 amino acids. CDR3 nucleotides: TGTGCCAGCAGCTTAGGCCCATCCGTATCCTACGAGCAGTACTTC. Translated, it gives CASSLGPSVSYEQYF.

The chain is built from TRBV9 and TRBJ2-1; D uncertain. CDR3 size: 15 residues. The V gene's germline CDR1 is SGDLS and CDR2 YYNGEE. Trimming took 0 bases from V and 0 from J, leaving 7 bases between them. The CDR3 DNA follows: TGTGCCAGCAGCGTAGAGGTGGGCTCCTACAATGAGCAGTTCTTC. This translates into CASSVEVGSYNEQFF.

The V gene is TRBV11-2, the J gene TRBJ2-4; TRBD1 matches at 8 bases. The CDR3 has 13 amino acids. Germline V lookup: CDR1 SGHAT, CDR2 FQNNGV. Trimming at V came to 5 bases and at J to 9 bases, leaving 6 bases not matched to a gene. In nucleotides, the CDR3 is TGTGCCAGCAGCCTGGACAGGGAGCGCATTCAGTACTTC. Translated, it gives CASSLDRERIQYF. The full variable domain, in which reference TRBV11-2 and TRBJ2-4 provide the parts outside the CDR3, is EAGVAQSPRYKIIEKRQSVAFWCNPISGHATLYWYQQILGQGPKLLIQFQNNGVVDDSQLPKDRFSAERLKGVDSTLKIQPAKLEDSAVYLCASSLDRERIQYFGAGTRLSVL.

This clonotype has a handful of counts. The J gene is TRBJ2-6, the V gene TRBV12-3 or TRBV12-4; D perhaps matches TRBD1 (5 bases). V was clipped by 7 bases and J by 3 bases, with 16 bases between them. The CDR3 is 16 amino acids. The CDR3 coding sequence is TGTGCCAGCACTCTCGGTTGGGGCCGTGGGGCCAACGTCCTGACTTTC. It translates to CASTLGWGRGANVLTF.

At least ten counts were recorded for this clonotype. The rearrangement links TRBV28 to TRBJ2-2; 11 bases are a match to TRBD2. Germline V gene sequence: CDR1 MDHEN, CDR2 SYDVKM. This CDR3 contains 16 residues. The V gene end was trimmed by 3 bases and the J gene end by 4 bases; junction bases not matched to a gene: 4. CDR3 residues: CASSFGLAGGTGELFF. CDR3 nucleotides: TGTGCCAGCAGTTTTGGTCTAGCGGGAGGCACCGGGGAGCTGTTTTTT.

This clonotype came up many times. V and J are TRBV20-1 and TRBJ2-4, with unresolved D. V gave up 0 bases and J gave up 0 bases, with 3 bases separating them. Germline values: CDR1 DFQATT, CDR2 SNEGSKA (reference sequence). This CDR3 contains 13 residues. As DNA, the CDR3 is TGCAGTGCTAGAGAATTAGCCAAAAACATTCAGTACTTC. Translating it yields CSARELAKNIQYF.

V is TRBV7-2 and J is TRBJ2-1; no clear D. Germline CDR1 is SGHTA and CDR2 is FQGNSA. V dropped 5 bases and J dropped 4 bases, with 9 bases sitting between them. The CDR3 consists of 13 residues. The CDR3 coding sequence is TGTGCCAGCAGCCCAGCGTTATACAATGAGCAGTTCTTC. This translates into CASSPALYNEQFF. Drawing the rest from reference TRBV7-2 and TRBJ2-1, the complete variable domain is GAGVSQSPSNKVTEKGKDVELRCDPISGHTALYWYRQSLGQGLEFLIYFQGNSAPDKSGLPSDRFSAERTGGSVSTLTIQRTQQEDSAVYLCASSPALYNEQFFGPGTRLTVL.

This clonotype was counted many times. The CDR3 is CASSDRGVQPYNEQFF. CDR3 in DNA: TGTGCCAGCAGTGATCGGGGAGTACAACCCTACAATGAGCAGTTCTTC. The rearrangement uses TRBV25-1 and TRBJ2-1; tentatively, D is TRBD2 (5 bases). The germline V and J ends were trimmed by 3 bases and 2 bases, with 14 bases remaining between them. The CDR3 spans 16 residues. In germline, CDR1 is MGHDK, CDR2 SYGVNS. The whole variable domain, filled in from reference TRBV25-1 and TRBJ2-1, reads EADIYQTPRYLVIGTGKKITLECSQTMGHDKMYWYQQDPGMELHLIHYSYGVNSTEKGDLSSESTVSRIRTEHFPLTLESARPSHTSQYLCASSDRGVQPYNEQFFGPGTRLTVL.

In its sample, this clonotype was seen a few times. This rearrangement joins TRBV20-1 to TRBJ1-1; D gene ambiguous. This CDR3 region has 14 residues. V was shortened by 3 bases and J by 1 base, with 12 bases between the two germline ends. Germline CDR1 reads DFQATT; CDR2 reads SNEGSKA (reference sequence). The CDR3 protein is CSARNGETNTEAFF. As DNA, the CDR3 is TGCAGTGCTAGGAACGGGGAGACGAACACTGAAGCTTTCTTT.

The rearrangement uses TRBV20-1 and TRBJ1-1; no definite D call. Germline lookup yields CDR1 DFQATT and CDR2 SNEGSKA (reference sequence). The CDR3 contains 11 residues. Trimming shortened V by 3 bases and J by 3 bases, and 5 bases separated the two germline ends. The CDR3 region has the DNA TGCAGTGCTAGTTCGGACACTGAAGCTTTCTTT. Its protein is CSASSDTEAFF.